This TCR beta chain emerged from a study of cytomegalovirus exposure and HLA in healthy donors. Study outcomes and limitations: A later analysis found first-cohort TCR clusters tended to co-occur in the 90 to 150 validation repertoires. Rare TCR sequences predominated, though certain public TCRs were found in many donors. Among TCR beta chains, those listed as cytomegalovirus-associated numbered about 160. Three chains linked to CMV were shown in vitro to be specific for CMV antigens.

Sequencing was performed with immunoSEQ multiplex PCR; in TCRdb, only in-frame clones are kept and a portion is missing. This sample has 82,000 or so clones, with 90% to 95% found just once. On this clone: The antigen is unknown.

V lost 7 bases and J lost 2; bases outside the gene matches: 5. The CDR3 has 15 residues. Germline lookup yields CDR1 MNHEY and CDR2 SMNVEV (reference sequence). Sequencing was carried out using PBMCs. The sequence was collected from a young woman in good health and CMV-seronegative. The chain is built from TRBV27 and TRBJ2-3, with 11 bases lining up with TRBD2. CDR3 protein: CASTLAGGSTDTQYF. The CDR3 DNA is TGTGCCAGCACCCTAGCGGGAGGATCCACAGATACGCAGTATTTT.